This record covers a single T cell receptor (beta chain). Its antigen is still unknown. The data stem from a study of cytomegalovirus exposure and HLA in healthy donors. General study points: A later analysis linked a missense variant in DCLRE1C to the trimming of TCR beta V and J genes. 87-base-pair reads could not separate some V segments, including TRBV6-2 and TRBV6-3. Previous analysis showed most TCR beta V segments were productive about 87% or about 30% of the time.

The germline CDR1 and CDR2 sequences are SGHTA and FQGNSA. V shed 4 bases and J 8 bases; nucleotides not matched to a gene: 9. The CDR3 extends over 15 amino acids. The PCR made use of 60 Vbeta and 13 Jbeta primers. The assay was immunoSEQ multiplex PCR, and TCRdb's table has in-frame clones only and misses some. The sample contains some 93,000 clones, roughly a tenth of which appear only once. The chain is built from TRBV7-2 and TRBJ2-1; 9 bases agree with TRBD1. This clonotype originated in a man aged 45 to 65 in good health and CMV-seropositive. Sample: PBMCs. CDR3 amino acids: CASSSTGGKWDEQFF. In DNA form, the CDR3 reads TGTGCCAGCAGCTCTACAGGGGGCAAGTGGGATGAGCAGTTCTTC.